The 4 T cell receptor beta chains reported below all come from one sample, sequenced in a study of T cells in localized non-small cell lung cancer. This table comes from immunoSEQ multiplex PCR, and its TCRdb copy is limited to in-frame clones, with some not included. The sample has tens of thousands of clones, roughly 81% seen once. This specimen consisted of peripheral blood, obtained before any cancer treatment. These receptors came from a man aged 40-75 years with stage I lung adenocarcinoma.

This rearrangement joins TRBV9 to TRBJ2-3; unclear D gene. The CDR3 contains 13 residues. CDR1 and CDR2 from the germline V gene are SGDLS and YYNGEE. V lost 4 bases and J 2 bases, leaving 8 bases between the germline ends. CDR3 sequence reads: CASSLGPTDTQYF. As DNA, the CDR3 is TGTGCCAGCAGCTTAGGACCCACAGATACGCAGTATTTT. Variable domain in full (rest from reference TRBV9 and TRBJ2-3): DSGVTQTPKHLITATGQRVTLRCSPRSGDLSVYWYQQSLDQGLQFLIQYYNGEERAKGNILERFSAQQFPDLHSELNLSSLELGDSALYFCASSLGPTDTQYFGPGTRLTVL.

The rearrangement joins TRBV7-2 to TRBJ1-5; maybe TRBD1 (6 bases). This CDR3 contains 17 residues. Germline V gene lookup returns CDR1 SGHTA and CDR2 FQGNSA. V lost 5 bases to trimming and J lost 2 bases, with 19 bases between them. For the CDR3, the DNA is TGTGCCAGCAGCCCGGGACACGCGATTGGGGGCAATCAGCCCCAGCATTTT. This gives the protein CASSPGHAIGGNQPQHF.

The V gene is TRBV4-1, the J gene TRBJ2-6; no firm D call. Germline loops: CDR1 MGHRA, CDR2 YSYEKL. There are 15 residues in the CDR3. V was shortened by 4 bases and J by 0 bases, with 7 bases between the two germline ends. The CDR3 DNA reads TGCGCCAGCAGCCTTTGGGACTCTGGGGCCAACGTCCTGACTTTC. This translates into CASSLWDSGANVLTF.

This clone was observed a handful of times. CDR3 coding DNA: TGTGCCAGCAGCTTGGAACCCGGGTCTGTGGATGGCTACACCTTC. It translates to CASSLEPGSVDGYTF. This chain joins TRBV5-4 and TRBJ1-2; D gene uncertain. Germline CDR1 reads SGHNT; CDR2 reads YYREEE (reference sequence). Trimming took off 0 bases at V and 6 bases at J, with 15 bases between the two ends. The length of the CDR3 is 15 residues.